Listed below are T cell receptor beta chains from one sample, sequenced in a study of PD-1 blockade in classical Hodgkin lymphoma. Generated by immunoSEQ multiplex PCR, the TCRdb table keeps only in-frame clones and is missing some. The data hold approximately 13,000 clones, with just under 80% observed a single time. The source material was peripheral blood mononuclear cells (PBMCs), sampled at baseline. Source of these receptors: a human donor with classical Hodgkin lymphoma. Both conserved end residues are part of each CDR3. The order of the fields is clone size, D gene, V gene, J gene, CDR3 DNA, CDR3 protein. D genes are given only for firm matches. Expanded clones get a size class; other rows say once, few or many, or leave the size out.

abundance: -; d_gene: TRBD2; v_gene: TRBV25-1; j_gene: TRBJ2-1; CDR3nt: TGTGCCAGCAGTGTTTGGACCGGGACTAGCGGGGGTAACAATGAGCAGTTCTTC; CDR3aa: CASSVWTGTSGGNNEQFF
abundance: -; d_gene: -; v_gene: TRBV5-1; j_gene: TRBJ2-1; CDR3nt: TGCGCCAGCAGCTTGGGCCATGAGCAGTTCTTC; CDR3aa: CASSLGHEQFF
abundance: once; d_gene: TRBD1; v_gene: TRBV7-6; j_gene: TRBJ1-4; CDR3nt: TGTGCCAGCAGCCCCGGGACAGGGAGCGAAAAACTGTTTTTT; CDR3aa: CASSPGTGSEKLFF
abundance: -; d_gene: -; v_gene: TRBV18; j_gene: TRBJ2-2; CDR3nt: TGTGCCAGCTCACCACTCTCGTCCGGGGAGCTGTTTTTT; CDR3aa: CASSPLSSGELFF
abundance: once; d_gene: TRBD1; v_gene: TRBV7-9; j_gene: TRBJ2-1; CDR3nt: TGTGCCAGCAGCGGCGGGACAGGGGAACCGAATGAGCAGTTCTTC; CDR3aa: CASSGGTGEPNEQFF
abundance: -; d_gene: -; v_gene: TRBV7-9; j_gene: TRBJ2-2; CDR3nt: TGTGCCAGCAGCCCACAGGACCTCGGGGAGCTGTTTTTT; CDR3aa: CASSPQDLGELFF
abundance: medium-sized; d_gene: -; v_gene: TRBV9; j_gene: TRBJ2-1; CDR3nt: TGTGCCAGCAGCGGCGGACAAAGCAATGAGCAGTTCTTC; CDR3aa: CASSGGQSNEQFF
abundance: -; d_gene: -; v_gene: TRBV28; j_gene: TRBJ2-4; CDR3nt: TGTGCCAGCAGCTATTTATGGGCCGGCAAAAACATTCAGTACTTC; CDR3aa: CASSYLWAGKNIQYF
abundance: -; d_gene: -; v_gene: TRBV11-2; j_gene: TRBJ2-5; CDR3nt: TGTGCCAGCAGCTATTGGAGGGGAGAGACCCAGTACTTC; CDR3aa: CASSYWRGETQYF
abundance: -; d_gene: TRBD1; v_gene: TRBV28; j_gene: TRBJ1-1; CDR3nt: TGTGCCAGCAGTCCCGGAACTCGGACAGGAGGCACTGAAGCTTTCTTT; CDR3aa: CASSPGTRTGGTEAFF
abundance: -; d_gene: TRBD2; v_gene: TRBV19; j_gene: TRBJ2-1; CDR3nt: TGTGCCAGTAGTATAACGGCTAGCGGATACAATGAGCAGTTCTTC; CDR3aa: CASSITASGYNEQFF
abundance: few; d_gene: TRBD2; v_gene: TRBV29-1; j_gene: TRBJ2-1; CDR3nt: TGCAGCGTCGGACTAGCGGGAGAGGGGTACAATGAGCAGTTCTTC; CDR3aa: CSVGLAGEGYNEQFF
abundance: -; d_gene: TRBD1; v_gene: TRBV19; j_gene: TRBJ1-2; CDR3nt: TGTGCCAGTAGTGATCCGACAGGGAACCTTAACTATGGCTACACCTTC; CDR3aa: CASSDPTGNLNYGYTF
abundance: -; d_gene: TRBD1; v_gene: TRBV13; j_gene: TRBJ1-6; CDR3nt: TGTGCCAGCAGCTCTGGGACAGGGCCCTACTCCTATAATTCACCCCTCCACTTT; CDR3aa: CASSSGTGPYSYNSPLHF
abundance: -; d_gene: -; v_gene: TRBV30; j_gene: TRBJ1-5; CDR3nt: TGTGCCTGGAGTTCAGGGCCTAGCAATCAGCCCCAGCATTTT; CDR3aa: CAWSSGPSNQPQHF
abundance: -; d_gene: -; v_gene: TRBV19; j_gene: TRBJ1-1; CDR3nt: TGTGCCAGTAGACGAGGGGGAACTGAAGCTTTCTTT; CDR3aa: CASRRGGTEAFF
abundance: -; d_gene: TRBD2; v_gene: TRBV11-3; j_gene: TRBJ2-1; CDR3nt: TGTGCCAGCAGCTTAGGCCTAGCGGCCATAGACAATGAGCAGTTCTTC; CDR3aa: CASSLGLAAIDNEQFF
abundance: -; d_gene: -; v_gene: TRBV6-6; j_gene: TRBJ1-3; CDR3nt: TGTGCCAGCAGTTACTCGACGGTCCAGGGAAACACCATATATTTT; CDR3aa: CASSYSTVQGNTIYF
abundance: -; d_gene: TRBD1; v_gene: TRBV2; j_gene: TRBJ2-3; CDR3nt: TGTGCCGGGGACAGGGGGGAGGATACGCAGTATTTT; CDR3aa: CAGDRGEDTQYF
abundance: -; d_gene: -; v_gene: TRBV30; j_gene: TRBJ1-2; CDR3nt: TGTGCCTGGAGTTCAAGGGGAGTGGATGGCTACACCTTC; CDR3aa: CAWSSRGVDGYTF
abundance: -; d_gene: TRBD2; v_gene: TRBV7-2; j_gene: TRBJ2-1; CDR3nt: TGTGCCAGCAGCTTGGGCAGCGGGGGCTACAATGAGCAGTTCTTC; CDR3aa: CASSLGSGGYNEQFF
abundance: -; d_gene: -; v_gene: TRBV10-1; j_gene: TRBJ1-4; CDR3nt: TGCGCCAGCAGTGAGGGACATAATGAAAAACTGTTTTTT; CDR3aa: CASSEGHNEKLFF